One sample yielded the 11 T cell receptor beta chains listed below, sequenced in a study of early T cells in non-severe SARS-CoV-2 infection. TCRdb ran MiXCR on the 5' RACE reads and lists one entry per CDR3 protein. The sample includes around 76,000 distinct CDR3 sequences, about 12% of them seen just once. The sample consisted of whole blood. The receptors come from an adult who was a healthcare worker with PCR-confirmed SARS-CoV-2 infection or an uninfected control (not recorded which).

This clonotype showed up just a few times. The chain couples TRBV29-1 to TRBJ2-7, with D uncertain. The V gene lost 5 bases and the J gene lost 5 bases, with 7 bases spanning the gap. The CDR3 extends over 10 amino acids. The germline V gene has CDR1 SQVTM and CDR2 ANQGSEA. The DNA of the CDR3 is TGCAGCGTTCGGGCGCACGAGCAGTACTTC. Translating gives CSVRAHEQYF.

This clonotype was seen many times. The chain links TRBV21-1 to TRBJ2-3; the table's D call, TRBD2, was not checked against the DNA. TRBV21-1 is described as a pseudogene. This CDR3 comprises 18 residues. The CDR3 coding sequence is TGTGCCCATCCGACCGGGCTAGCGGGAGGGCCTAACACAGATACGCAGTATTTT. Its translation is CAHPTGLAGGPNTDTQYF.

The genes are TRBV4-2 and TRBJ2-5; 8 bases are shared with TRBD2. Germline V lookup: CDR1 LGHNA, CDR2 YNFKEQ. Germline trimming cut 4 bases from V and 3 bases from J; bases unmatched to any gene: 7. This CDR3 spans 15 amino acids. The CDR3 nucleotides are TGTGCCAGCAGCCCCCGGGAGACTAGCGAAGAGACCCAGTACTTC. Translation gives CASSPRETSEETQYF.

This clonotype has just a few counts. The gene calls are TRBV6-5 and TRBJ1-1, with 7 bases matching TRBD1. The V gene's germline CDR1 is MNHEY and CDR2 SVGAGI. The V and J ends lost 0 bases and 0 bases, in that order; junction bases with no gene match: 7. The CDR3 loop spans 17 amino acids. CDR3 coding DNA: TGTGCCAGCAGTTACTCAATACAGGGGAACATGAACACTGAAGCTTTCTTT. Protein: CASSYSIQGNMNTEAFF.

This clonotype was observed at least ten times. The chain uses TRBV5-6 and TRBJ1-3; unclear D gene. The germline V gene has CDR1 SGHDT and CDR2 YYEEEE. V was cut by 1 base and J by 4 bases, with 9 bases left in between. CDR3 length equals 14 residues. The CDR3 nucleotides read TGTGCCAGCAGCTTGCGAAGATCCGGAAACACCATATATTTT. Residues: CASSLRRSGNTIYF.

In nucleotides, the CDR3 is TGCGCCAGCAGCTTGGGGGACACGGAGTTGGATACGCAGTATTTT. Encoded protein: CASSLGDTELDTQYF. The J gene is TRBJ2-3, the V gene TRBV5-1; a weak D match, TRBD1 (6 bases). Germline V lookup: CDR1 SGHRS, CDR2 YFSETQ. The CDR3 spans 15 residues. The germline V and J ends were trimmed by 0 bases and 6 bases, with 14 bases remaining between them.

This clonotype was seen many times. V is TRBV29-1 and J is TRBJ2-1, with D hard to call. V shed 3 bases and J shed 7 bases, with 13 bases lying between them. This CDR3 is built from 13 residues. CDR1 SQVTM and CDR2 ANQGSEA come from the germline V gene. The CDR3 DNA is TGCAGCGTTGATCATGGCCATAGGAATGAGCAGTTCTTC. Translated, it gives CSVDHGHRNEQFF.

The table lists this clonotype with many counts. The chain recombines TRBV28 with TRBJ2-3, with 13 positions matching TRBD2. The V gene's germline CDR1 is MDHEN and CDR2 SYDVKM. Unmatched junction bases numbered 6, after V lost 6 bases and J lost 3 bases. The CDR3 consists of 16 residues. CDR3 residues: CASSPLTSGRTDTQYF. The CDR3 DNA reads TGTGCCAGCAGCCCGCTGACTAGCGGGAGGACAGATACGCAGTATTTT.

The V call is TRBV5-1, the J call TRBJ1-1; possibly TRBD1 for D (5 bases). The CDR3 has 14 residues. Germline values: CDR1 SGHRS, CDR2 YFSETQ. V was shortened by 0 bases and J by 1 base, with 7 bases between the two germline ends. The CDR3 bases are TGCGCCAGCAGCTTGGGGGGGTCGAACACTGAAGCTTTCTTT. Its translation: CASSLGGSNTEAFF.

This clonotype was detected ten times or more. The chain has TRBV28 and TRBJ1-1, with no clear D. The CDR3 is 12 amino acids. CDR1 MDHEN and CDR2 SYDVKM come from the germline V gene. V lost 6 bases and J lost 11, with 16 bases in between. The CDR3 loop reads CASSRTPGNAFF. CDR3 DNA sequence: TGTGCCAGCAGCCGGACTCCCGGGAATGCTTTCTTT.

V usage is TRBV7-6 and J usage is TRBJ2-5; tentatively, D is TRBD2 (5 bases). CDR3 length: 14 residues. Germline CDR1 SGHVS, CDR2 FNYEAQ. Trimming took off 5 bases at V and 4 bases at J, with 14 bases between the two ends. The CDR3 nucleotides read TGTGCCAGCAGCCCCCCGGGGTCGGGAGAGACCCAGTACTTC. This gives the protein CASSPPGSGETQYF.